Below are 32 T cell receptor beta chains sequenced from a single sample in a study of blood T cells in healthy people across ages. Primers used in a second PCR of roughly 6 to 11 cycles were a sample-barcoded 5' primer and a J-beta primer mix. TCRdb reprocessed the 5' RACE reads via MiXCR and lists one record per CDR3 protein. The sample carries about 1.1 million distinct CDR3 sequences, roughly two fifths recorded once. Sequenced sample: blood. The receptors come from a man between 18 and 35 years old in good health.

This clonotype was detected ten times or more. This sequence joins TRBV10-3 and TRBJ2-1; 8 bases match TRBD2. Germline V gene data show CDR1 as ENHRY and CDR2 as SYGVKD. Losses at the gene ends were 1 base for V and 2 bases for J; bases not matched to a gene: 4. This CDR3 spans 16 amino acids. The DNA of the CDR3 is TGTGCCATCAGTGAGTGGGCGGGGGGAACCTACAATGAGCAGTTCTTC. This codes for CAISEWAGGTYNEQFF.

This clonotype was seen ten or more times. The chain carries TRBV7-9 and TRBJ1-6, with D possibly being TRBD1 (6 bases). Germline CDR1 SEHNR, CDR2 FQNEAQ (reference sequence). V shed 6 bases and J shed 7 bases, with 10 bases lying between them. The CDR3 covers 13 residues. CDR3: CASSLTGNSPLHF. CDR3 nucleotide sequence: TGTGCCAGCAGTTTAACAGGGAATTCACCCCTCCACTTT.

This clonotype was detected many times. The chain carries TRBV12-3 or TRBV12-4 and TRBJ2-1; no clear D gene. Trimming pared 6 bases from V and 3 bases from J, leaving 9 bases between. The CDR3 contains 13 residues. The CDR3 protein is CASSPRRYNEQFF. DNA for the CDR3: TGTGCCAGCAGCCCCAGGCGCTACAATGAGCAGTTCTTC.

This clonotype was seen a handful of times. The CDR3 protein is CASSLGTLTGEQFF. CDR3 in DNA: TGCGCCAGCAGCTTGGGGACCCTGACTGGTGAGCAGTTCTTC. This sequence joins TRBV5-1 and TRBJ2-1; the D is unclear. Per germline, CDR1 SGHRS and CDR2 YFSETQ. The V and J ends lost 0 bases and 9 bases respectively, with 13 bases between them. The CDR3 is 14 residues long.

The V call is TRBV25-1, the J call TRBJ1-1, with unresolved D. Deletions cut 6 bases from V and 0 bases from J, with 20 bases between. The germline V gene has CDR1 MGHDK and CDR2 SYGVNS. This CDR3 is built from 17 residues. The CDR3 DNA reads TGTGCCAGCAGCGTGAATAGGGTACAGAGCTTGAACACTGAAGCTTTCTTT. Its protein is CASSVNRVQSLNTEAFF.

The chain links TRBV12-3 or TRBV12-4 to TRBJ1-3; TRBD1 matches 11 bases. After removal of 6 bases from V and 2 bases from J, the junction contained 9 bases not matched to a gene. The CDR3 has 17 amino acids. CDR3 sequence reads: CASSPGTGGKPGNTIYF. Here the CDR3 DNA reads TGTGCCAGCAGCCCAGGGACAGGGGGGAAACCTGGAAACACCATATATTTT.

This clonotype was detected a few times. CDR3 loop: CASSEGDYSYNEQFF. Here the CDR3 DNA reads TGTGCCAGCAGTGAAGGCGATTATTCCTACAATGAGCAGTTCTTC. This chain links TRBV6-4 with TRBJ2-1; no firm D call. With 3 bases removed from V and 1 base from J, the gap between germline ends came to 10 bases. CDR1 MRHNA and CDR2 SNTAGT come from the germline V gene. This CDR3 is 15 amino acids long.

The sample holds a few counts of this clonotype. The J gene is TRBJ2-7, the V gene TRBV16; D unclear. Germline V gene lookup returns CDR1 KGHSY and CDR2 FQNENV. This CDR3 comprises 14 residues. V lost 7 bases and J 2 bases, leaving 15 bases between the germline ends. The CDR3 here is CASNPRVAAYEQYF. The CDR3 coding sequence is TGTGCCAGCAACCCTCGAGTAGCAGCCTACGAGCAGTACTTC.

The genes are TRBV2 and TRBJ2-5; D is perhaps TRBD2 (5 bases). This CDR3 region has 16 residues. Trimming left V 5 bases short and J 11 bases short, with 27 bases between. CDR1 is SNHLY, CDR2 FYNNEI, per germline. For the CDR3, the DNA is TGTGCCAGCAGTCCTATTCACGGGGTTGCGTGGCATGAGCAGTACTTC. Its translation: CASSPIHGVAWHEQYF.

This chain connects TRBV20-1 to TRBJ1-5; weak D call: TRBD1 (5 bases). The CDR3 is made up of 13 amino acids. Germline V gene lookup returns CDR1 DFQATT and CDR2 SNEGSKA (reference sequence). Between the trimmed V and J ends, which lost 3 bases and 7 bases, there was a span of 13 bases. The CDR3 sequence: CSASRQGDQPQHF. The CDR3 DNA is TGCAGTGCTAGCAGGCAGGGCGACCAGCCCCAGCATTTT.

In its sample, this clonotype was seen a few times. The chain links TRBV25-1 to TRBJ2-7, with 7 bases fitting TRBD2. Germline V CDR1 and CDR2: MGHDK, SYGVNS. The CDR3 has 15 residues. J was trimmed by 0 bases and V by 1 base; bases with no gene match: 3. The CDR3 region is CASSEFAGDSYEQYF. In DNA form, the CDR3 reads TGTGCCAGCAGTGAATTCGCGGGAGACTCCTACGAGCAGTACTTC.

The V and J genes are TRBV4-2 and TRBJ1-1; no definite D call. The CDR3 length is 14 residues. Trimming stripped 4 bases from V and 2 bases from J, with 11 bases between. The germline V gene encodes CDR1 LGHNA and CDR2 YNFKEQ. The CDR3 coding sequence is TGTGCCAGCAGCCGGGAGAAGATAAACACTGAAGCTTTCTTT. Amino acids: CASSREKINTEAFF.

As regards this clonotype: One base away lies a much larger clone, so this may be a sequencing read error. The rearrangement links TRBV5-1 to TRBJ2-3, with D perhaps TRBD2 (6 bases). The CDR3 length is 14 residues. Germline CDR1 reads SGHRS; CDR2 reads YFSETQ. The CDR3 nucleotides read TGCGCCAGCAGGGCGCGGGAAAGCACAGATACGCGGTATTTT. Protein sequence: CASRARESTDTRYF.

The chain employs TRBV7-2 and TRBJ2-1; no clear D gene. The J call is in doubt because the DNA end fits TRBJ2-7 better. Germline CDR1 reads SGHTA; CDR2 reads FQGNSA. The CDR3 covers 15 residues. This CDR3 reads CASSALVPSYNEQYF. For the CDR3, the DNA is TGTGCCAGCAGCGCATTGGTTCCCAGCTACAATGAGCAGTACTTC.

The J gene is TRBJ1-6, the V gene TRBV6-5; maybe TRBD1 (6 bases). The germline gives CDR1 MNHEY, CDR2 SVGAGI. V shed 7 bases and J shed 6 bases, with 16 bases lying between them. There are 15 residues in the CDR3. For the CDR3, the DNA is TGTGCCAGCACCTACTTGGGGGGCGGTAATTCACCCCTCCACTTT. It translates to CASTYLGGGNSPLHF.

This clonotype was observed a few times. The J gene is TRBJ2-4, the V gene TRBV12-3 or TRBV12-4; possible D gene TRBD1, 6 bases. This CDR3 region has 12 residues. Trimming removed 1 base from V and 15 bases from J, with 13 bases in between. In DNA, the CDR3 is TGTGCCAGCAGTTTAGGGGGGCCGGTCGGGTACTTC. Amino acids: CASSLGGPVGYF.

This clonotype was counted a few times. The chain has TRBV20-1 and TRBJ2-1; 13 bases are a match to TRBD2. With V trimmed by 5 bases and J by 5 bases, 6 bases remained unmatched. Germline CDR1 is DFQATT and CDR2 is SNEGSKA (reference sequence). The length of the CDR3 is 15 residues. CDR3 DNA: TGCAGTGCTTTAGGACTAGCGGGGGACCACAATGAGCAGTTCTTC. It specifies CSALGLAGDHNEQFF.

The table lists this clonotype with a few counts. The rearrangement uses TRBV7-2 and TRBJ1-4; D is undetermined. CDR3 length: 15 residues. Trimming left V 6 bases short and J 3 bases short, with 14 bases between. Germline CDR1 reads SGHTA; CDR2 reads FQGNSA. The CDR3 reads CASRYRQVANEKLFF. The DNA of the CDR3 is TGTGCCAGCAGATACAGACAAGTGGCTAATGAAAAACTGTTTTTT.

This chain uses TRBV29-1 with TRBJ1-6; the match to TRBD1 covers 8 bases. The CDR3 has 13 residues. CDR1 is SQVTM, CDR2 ANQGSEA, per germline. The V and J ends lost 7 bases and 8 bases, in that order; junction bases with no gene match: 7. CDR3 coding DNA: TGCAGCGCCCGGGTGGACAGGGATTCACCCCTCCACTTT. Translated: CSARVDRDSPLHF.

This clonotype showed up just a few times. The chain couples TRBV12-5 to TRBJ1-1; TRBD1 might be the D (5 bases). Germline CDR1 and CDR2: LGHNT and FRNRAP. Trimming took off 1 base at V and 7 bases at J, with 13 bases between the two ends. This CDR3 spans 14 amino acids. CDR3: CASGLAPLGGEAFF. CDR3 sequence (DNA): TGTGCTAGTGGTTTGGCCCCACTGGGGGGTGAAGCTTTCTTT.

This clonotype has at least ten counts. The J gene is TRBJ1-4, the V gene TRBV12-3 or TRBV12-4; 7 bases are shared with TRBD1. This CDR3 spans 14 amino acids. The V segment lost 2 bases and the J segment 5 bases; nucleotides outside the gene matches: 2. The CDR3 loop is CASSLQGGNEKLFF. As DNA, the CDR3 is TGTGCCAGCAGTTTACAGGGGGGGAATGAAAAACTGTTTTTT.

V is TRBV12-3 or TRBV12-4 and J is TRBJ2-1; TRBD2 matches at 8 bases. The V gene end was trimmed by 6 bases and the J gene end by 1 base; junction bases not matched to a gene: 8. CDR3 length equals 16 residues. CDR3 in DNA: TGTGCCAGCAGAGAAGGACTAGCTATATCCTACAATGAGCAGTTCTTC. Amino acid sequence: CASREGLAISYNEQFF.

The genes are TRBV4-1 and TRBJ2-3; 13 bases are shared with TRBD2. The CDR3 length is 15 residues. V trimming: 3 bases; J trimming: 9 bases; junction bases outside the gene matches: 6. CDR1 is MGHRA, CDR2 YSYEKL, per germline. CDR3 DNA sequence: TGCGCCAGCAGCCAGGTCGGGACTAGCGGGGAGACGCAGTATTTT. This translates into CASSQVGTSGETQYF.

The CDR3 nucleotides are TGTGCCAGCAGTTACGCGGGGGGACGAGGTGAAGCTTTCTTT. It is translated as CASSYAGGRGEAFF. The chain couples TRBV6-6 to TRBJ1-1; tentative D call: TRBD1 (5 bases). V was trimmed by 2 bases and J by 7 bases, leaving 14 bases between them. Germline CDR1 and CDR2: MNHNY and SVGAGI (reference sequence). This CDR3 comprises 14 residues.

On this clonotype: An end of the junction does not agree with germline; a read error may underlie this. The rearrangement links TRBV5-1 to TRBJ2-5; no reliable D call. CDR1 is SGHRS and CDR2 is YFSETQ in the germline V gene. The CDR3 consists of 14 residues. CDR3 bases: TGCGCCAGCAGCTTGGGGCCCATCCAAGGGACCCAGTACTTC. Translation gives CASSLGPIQGTQYF.

Note on this clonotype: The junction departs from germline at one end; a sequencing error may be responsible. The genes are TRBV3-1 and TRBJ2-3; D is ambiguous. The CDR3 has 16 residues. Germline assignment: CDR1 LGHDT and CDR2 YNNKEL (reference sequence). The CDR3 spells CASNQGLSTYTDTQYF. CDR3 DNA sequence: TGTGCCAGCAACCAAGGTTTGAGCACGTACACAGATACGCAGTATTTT.

The CDR3 DNA follows: TGTGCCAGTTCACACAGGGGGATGAACACCGGGGAGCTGTTTTTT. This codes for CASSHRGMNTGELFF. The chain carries TRBV11-3 and TRBJ2-2; 8 bases align to TRBD1. The CDR3 has 15 residues. V was clipped by 9 bases and J by 1 base; unmatched bases: 7. Germline CDR1 reads SGHNT; CDR2 reads YENEEA.

V is TRBV5-4 and J is TRBJ2-1, with 8 bases fitting TRBD1. Germline CDR1 is SGHNT and CDR2 is YYREEE (reference sequence). The CDR3 extends over 16 amino acids. V dropped 1 base and J dropped 4; count of bases not matched to a gene: 7. Here the CDR3 DNA reads TGTGCCAGCAGCTTGTGGGGGACAGGAGATTACAATGAGCAGTTCTTC. It yields the protein CASSLWGTGDYNEQFF.

This clonotype was detected ten times or more. The chain carries TRBV3-1 and TRBJ2-5; D unresolved. The CDR3 spans 17 residues. The germline CDR1 and CDR2 sequences are LGHDT and YNNKEL (reference sequence). V lost 0 bases and J 11 bases, leaving 25 bases between the germline ends. The CDR3 is CASSQEGYYGIYNEQYF. Here the CDR3 DNA reads TGTGCCAGCAGCCAAGAAGGATACTACGGCATCTACAATGAGCAGTACTTC.

The chain combines TRBV9 with TRBJ2-5; no reliable D call. Germline V CDR1 and CDR2: SGDLS, YYNGEE. V was shortened by 0 bases and J by 1 base, with 13 bases between the two germline ends. This CDR3 is built from 16 residues. CDR3 sequence (DNA): TGTGCCAGCAGCGTAGATCCGGTGGCACCCCAAGAGACCCAGTACTTC. It is translated as CASSVDPVAPQETQYF.

V is TRBV27 and J is TRBJ1-2; D is undetermined. Trimming shortened V by 5 bases and J by 1 base, and 11 bases separated the two germline ends. The germline V gene encodes CDR1 MNHEY and CDR2 SMNVEV (reference sequence). CDR3 length equals 14 residues. In DNA form, the CDR3 reads TGTGCCAGCAGTCCACGCTCGTATAACTATGGCTACACCTTC. This codes for CASSPRSYNYGYTF.

This clonotype was counted once. The rearrangement joins TRBV6-2 or TRBV6-3 to TRBJ2-7; TRBD2 might be the D (6 bases). The assigned J gene may be wrong: the sequence end matches TRBJ2-1 better. CDR1 is MNHEY and CDR2 is SVGEGT in the germline V gene. This CDR3 region has 16 residues. The CDR3 DNA sequence: TGTGCCAGCAGTTACTTCCCTTTTCGCGGGAACAATGAGCAGTTCTTC. The encoded protein is CASSYFPFRGNNEQFF.